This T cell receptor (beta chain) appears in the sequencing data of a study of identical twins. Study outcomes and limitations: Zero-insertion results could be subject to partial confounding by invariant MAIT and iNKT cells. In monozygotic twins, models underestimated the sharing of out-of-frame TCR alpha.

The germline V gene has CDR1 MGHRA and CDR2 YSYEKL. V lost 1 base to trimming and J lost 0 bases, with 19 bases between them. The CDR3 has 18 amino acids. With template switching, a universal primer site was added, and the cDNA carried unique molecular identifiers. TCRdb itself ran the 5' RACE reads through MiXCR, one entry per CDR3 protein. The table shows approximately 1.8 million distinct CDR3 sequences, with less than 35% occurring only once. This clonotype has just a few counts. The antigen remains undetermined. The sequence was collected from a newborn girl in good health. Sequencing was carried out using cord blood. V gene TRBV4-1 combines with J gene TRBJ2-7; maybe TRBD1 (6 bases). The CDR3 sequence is CASSQVLFWTAFSYEQYF. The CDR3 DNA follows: TGCGCCAGCAGCCAAGTGCTCTTTTGGACAGCTTTCTCCTACGAGCAGTACTTC.